A selection of T cell receptor beta chains follows, all from one sample in a study of T cells after yellow fever vaccination. TCRdb called the 5' RACE reads again in MiXCR, with one record for every CDR3 protein. The sample lists 150,000 or so distinct CDR3 sequences, approximately 6.6% seen once, with more than 0.6% in the top ten. The sequencing used CD4+ T cells sorted from PBMCs, collected 10 days after the yellow fever booster vaccination. The source is a man aged 25 to 40 who received the YFV17D yellow fever vaccine. Both conserved end residues are part of each CDR3. The D gene is left open where the match is weak. A clone size is listed for some rows: how often the clone was seen (once, few, many), or a class if it is expanded.

CDR3aa: CASSTLTSGRAVNEQFF
CDR3nt: TGTGCCAGCAGCACTTTAACTAGCGGGAGGGCCGTCAATGAGCAGTTCTTC
len: 17
abundance: many
v_gene: TRBV14
j_gene: TRBJ2-1
d_gene: TRBD2

CDR3aa: CASSPPTSPYPSGYEQYF
CDR3nt: TGTGCCAGCAGTCCTCCGACTAGCCCTTATCCTTCAGGCTACGAGCAGTACTTC
len: 18
abundance: .
v_gene: TRBV6-2/TRBV6-3
j_gene: TRBJ2-7
d_gene: TRBD2

CDR3aa: CASSVTPSGRAGTDTQYF
CDR3nt: TGTGCCAGCAGCGTAACCCCTAGCGGGAGGGCCGGCACAGATACGCAGTATTTT
len: 18
abundance: few
v_gene: TRBV9
j_gene: TRBJ2-3
d_gene: TRBD2

CDR3aa: CASSLAGASNEQFF
CDR3nt: TGCGCCAGCAGCCTAGCGGGAGCGTCCAATGAGCAGTTCTTC
len: 14
abundance: .
v_gene: TRBV4-3
j_gene: TRBJ2-1
d_gene: TRBD2

CDR3aa: CASSMDRNYGYTF
CDR3nt: TGCGCCAGCAGCATGGACAGAAACTATGGCTACACCTTC
len: 13
abundance: many
v_gene: TRBV5-1
j_gene: TRBJ1-2
d_gene: .

CDR3aa: CASSLGRFSYNEQFF
CDR3nt: TGTGCCAGCAGCTTGGGAAGGTTCTCCTACAATGAGCAGTTCTTC
len: 15
abundance: many
v_gene: TRBV5-8
j_gene: TRBJ2-1
d_gene: .

CDR3aa: CASTRVGGDEQYF
CDR3nt: TGTGCCAGCACCCGGGTCGGGGGCGACGAGCAGTACTTC
len: 13
abundance: few
v_gene: TRBV12-3/TRBV12-4
j_gene: TRBJ2-7
d_gene: .

CDR3aa: CASSLNPGNTNYGYTF
CDR3nt: TGCGCCAGCAGCTTGAATCCTGGGAATACTAACTATGGCTACACCTTC
len: 16
abundance: many
v_gene: TRBV5-1
j_gene: TRBJ1-2
d_gene: .

CDR3aa: CTAGWPDTQYF
CDR3nt: TGCACCGCAGGGTGGCCCGATACGCAGTATTTT
len: 11
abundance: many
v_gene: TRBV29-1
j_gene: TRBJ2-3
d_gene: .

CDR3aa: CASRLGQGSSYEQYF
CDR3nt: TGTGCCAGCAGATTGGGCCAAGGGAGCTCCTACGAGCAGTACTTC
len: 15
abundance: many
v_gene: TRBV12-3/TRBV12-4
j_gene: TRBJ2-7
d_gene: .

CDR3aa: CASSLGLQSAEKLFF
CDR3nt: TGTGCCAGCAGCTTAGGGCTTCAGTCGGCTGAAAAACTGTTTTTT
len: 15
abundance: many
v_gene: TRBV7-2
j_gene: TRBJ1-4
d_gene: .

CDR3aa: CASSESGTGADTQYF
CDR3nt: TGCGCCAGCAGTGAGTCCGGGACAGGGGCAGATACGCAGTATTTT
len: 15
abundance: many
v_gene: TRBV10-1
j_gene: TRBJ2-3
d_gene: TRBD1

CDR3aa: CASSQVAALSGANVLTF
CDR3nt: TGTGCCAGCAGCCAGGTAGCGGCCCTCTCTGGGGCCAACGTCCTGACTTTC
len: 17
abundance: .
v_gene: TRBV12-3/TRBV12-4
j_gene: TRBJ2-6
d_gene: .

CDR3aa: CASSLGTGELFF
CDR3nt: TGTGCCAGCAGCCTCGGCACCGGGGAGCTGTTTTTT
len: 12
abundance: many
v_gene: TRBV7-3
j_gene: TRBJ2-2
d_gene: .

CDR3aa: CASSSRQANGYEQYF
CDR3nt: TGTGCCAGCAGCTCACGCCAGGCAAACGGATACGAGCAGTACTTC
len: 15
abundance: many
v_gene: TRBV7-2
j_gene: TRBJ2-7
d_gene: .

CDR3aa: CASSKYEQYF
CDR3nt: TGTGCCAGCAGCAAGTACGAGCAGTACTTC
len: 10
abundance: many
v_gene: TRBV21-1
j_gene: TRBJ2-7
d_gene: .

CDR3aa: CASCAGATYEQYF
CDR3nt: TGTGCCAGCTGCGCGGGAGCGACGTACGAGCAGTACTTC
len: 13
abundance: many
v_gene: TRBV7-6
j_gene: TRBJ2-7
d_gene: TRBD2

CDR3aa: CASRETMTGGGYGYTF
CDR3nt: TGTGCCAGCAGAGAAACGATGACAGGGGGCGGGTATGGCTACACCTTC
len: 16
abundance: many
v_gene: TRBV6-1
j_gene: TRBJ1-2
d_gene: TRBD1

CDR3aa: CASSGTPGTEFNYGYTF
CDR3nt: TGTGCCAGCAGCGGGACCCCCGGGACAGAATTTAACTATGGCTACACCTTC
len: 17
abundance: .
v_gene: TRBV7-9
j_gene: TRBJ1-2
d_gene: TRBD1

CDR3aa: CASSQGLTELAGTSYEQYF
CDR3nt: TGTGCCAGCAGCCAAGGCCTGACAGAACTAGCGGGGACATCCTACGAGCAGTACTTC
len: 19
abundance: many
v_gene: TRBV14
j_gene: TRBJ2-7
d_gene: TRBD2

CDR3aa: CASSLLAGSSYEQYF
CDR3nt: TGCGCCAGCAGCTTACTAGCGGGTAGCTCCTACGAGCAGTACTTC
len: 15
abundance: many
v_gene: TRBV5-1
j_gene: TRBJ2-7
d_gene: TRBD2

CDR3aa: CASSLGGLTTDTQYF
CDR3nt: TGCGCCAGCAGCTTGGGGGGACTTACCACAGATACGCAGTATTTT
len: 15
abundance: many
v_gene: TRBV5-1
j_gene: TRBJ2-3
d_gene: .

CDR3aa: CASSFFDGPLHF
CDR3nt: TGTGCCAGCAGCTTCTTTGATGGACCCCTCCACTTT
len: 12
abundance: many
v_gene: TRBV7-9
j_gene: TRBJ1-6
d_gene: .

CDR3aa: CASSQASGGYTF
CDR3nt: TGTGCCAGCAGCCAGGCCTCGGGGGGCTACACCTTC
len: 12
abundance: many
v_gene: TRBV14
j_gene: TRBJ1-2
d_gene: .

CDR3aa: CASSPERGRFGYTF
CDR3nt: TGTGCCAGCAGCCCCGAGAGGGGGCGCTTTGGCTACACCTTC
len: 14
abundance: few
v_gene: TRBV7-2
j_gene: TRBJ1-2
d_gene: TRBD1

CDR3aa: CASSSGQSQPQHF
CDR3nt: TGTGCCAGCAGCTCCGGGCAATCTCAGCCCCAGCATTTT
len: 13
abundance: many
v_gene: TRBV7-8
j_gene: TRBJ1-5
d_gene: .

CDR3aa: CASSLGSQGRDTQYF
CDR3nt: TGTGCCAGCAGCCTTGGTAGCCAGGGGAGAGATACGCAGTATTTT
len: 15
abundance: many
v_gene: TRBV4-2
j_gene: TRBJ2-3
d_gene: .

CDR3aa: CASSPRGPLVALHF
CDR3nt: TGTGCCAGCAGCCCGAGGGGCCCCCTGGTAGCCCTCCACTTT
len: 14
abundance: .
v_gene: TRBV6-5
j_gene: TRBJ1-6
d_gene: .

CDR3aa: CSGLRPPYQETQYF
CDR3nt: TGCAGCGGATTGAGGCCGCCGTACCAAGAGACCCAGTACTTC
len: 14
abundance: many
v_gene: TRBV20-1
j_gene: TRBJ2-5
d_gene: .

CDR3aa: CASRVSGIGAGELFF
CDR3nt: TGTGCCAGCAGGGTTAGCGGGATTGGGGCCGGGGAGCTGTTTTTT
len: 15
abundance: many
v_gene: TRBV2
j_gene: TRBJ2-2
d_gene: TRBD2

CDR3aa: CASQGNTYNEQFF
CDR3nt: TGTGCCAGCCAGGGGAACACCTACAATGAGCAGTTCTTC
len: 13
abundance: .
v_gene: TRBV2
j_gene: TRBJ2-1
d_gene: .

CDR3aa: CASSLNLGLLGETQYF
CDR3nt: TGCGCCAGCAGCTTGAATTTGGGACTACTAGGGGAGACCCAGTACTTC
len: 16
abundance: many
v_gene: TRBV5-1
j_gene: TRBJ2-5
d_gene: TRBD2

CDR3aa: CASARLAGLPNNEQFF
CDR3nt: TGCGCCAGCGCGCGGCTAGCGGGACTACCAAACAATGAGCAGTTCTTC
len: 16
abundance: .
v_gene: TRBV5-1
j_gene: TRBJ2-1
d_gene: TRBD2

CDR3aa: CASSPNGRGLGEQYF
CDR3nt: TGTGCCAGCAGCCCCAACGGACGGGGCCTTGGAGAGCAGTACTTC
len: 15
abundance: .
v_gene: TRBV7-2
j_gene: TRBJ2-7
d_gene: .

CDR3aa: CSAGGSGRSEQYF
CDR3nt: TGCAGTGCTGGAGGTAGCGGGAGGTCCGAGCAGTACTTC
len: 13
abundance: many
v_gene: TRBV20-1
j_gene: TRBJ2-7
d_gene: TRBD2

CDR3aa: CSVGWTRETQYF
CDR3nt: TGCAGCGTTGGATGGACACGAGAGACCCAGTACTTC
len: 12
abundance: few
v_gene: TRBV29-1
j_gene: TRBJ2-5
d_gene: .

CDR3aa: CASSIGDEGYTF
CDR3nt: TGCGCCAGCAGCATCGGCGATGAGGGCTACACCTTC
len: 12
abundance: many
v_gene: TRBV5-1
j_gene: TRBJ1-2
d_gene: .

CDR3aa: CSASPGGYEQYF
CDR3nt: TGCAGTGCTAGTCCAGGGGGTTACGAGCAGTACTTC
len: 12
abundance: many
v_gene: TRBV20-1
j_gene: TRBJ2-7
d_gene: TRBD1

CDR3aa: CATSDSRAETQYF
CDR3nt: TGTGCCACCAGTGATTCCAGGGCGGAGACCCAGTACTTC
len: 13
abundance: many
v_gene: TRBV24-1
j_gene: TRBJ2-5
d_gene: .

CDR3aa: CASSSRIVRDRDTDTQYF
CDR3nt: TGTGCCAGCAGTTCTCGCATCGTCCGGGACAGGGACACAGATACGCAGTATTTT
len: 18
abundance: many
v_gene: TRBV27
j_gene: TRBJ2-3
d_gene: TRBD1

CDR3aa: CASSLSTGSVEFTEKLFF
CDR3nt: TGCGCCAGCAGCTTGTCGACAGGTAGTGTGGAGTTTACTGAAAAACTGTTTTTT
len: 18
abundance: few
v_gene: TRBV5-1
j_gene: TRBJ1-4
d_gene: .

CDR3aa: CSARVSEGSGQPQHF
CDR3nt: TGCAGTGCTAGAGTTTCGGAGGGATCGGGTCAGCCCCAGCATTTT
len: 15
abundance: .
v_gene: TRBV20-1
j_gene: TRBJ1-5
d_gene: .

CDR3aa: CACSSLAGELPRATDTQYF
CDR3nt: TGTGCCTGCAGTTCCCTAGCGGGAGAGCTCCCCCGCGCCACAGATACGCAGTATTTT
len: 19
abundance: .
v_gene: TRBV7-3
j_gene: TRBJ2-3
d_gene: TRBD2

CDR3aa: CATSRGLAAYEQYF
CDR3nt: TGTGCCACCAGCAGGGGACTAGCGGCTTACGAGCAGTACTTC
len: 14
abundance: many
v_gene: TRBV15
j_gene: TRBJ2-7
d_gene: TRBD2

CDR3aa: CASSFGQGAGEQFF
CDR3nt: TGTGCCAGCAGCTTTGGACAGGGGGCAGGTGAGCAGTTCTTC
len: 14
abundance: many
v_gene: TRBV7-2
j_gene: TRBJ2-1
d_gene: TRBD1

CDR3aa: CASIGPSGLAGREQFF
CDR3nt: TGCGCCAGCATTGGTCCAAGTGGGCTAGCGGGTAGGGAGCAGTTCTTC
len: 16
abundance: many
v_gene: TRBV5-1
j_gene: TRBJ2-1
d_gene: TRBD2

CDR3aa: CASVQGLAGYEQYF
CDR3nt: TGTGCCAGCGTACAGGGACTAGCGGGATACGAGCAGTACTTC
len: 14
abundance: many
v_gene: TRBV6-1
j_gene: TRBJ2-7
d_gene: TRBD2

CDR3aa: CASRGTGTDTQYF
CDR3nt: TGTGCCAGCAGGGGTACGGGCACAGATACGCAGTATTTT
len: 13
abundance: many
v_gene: TRBV12-3/TRBV12-4
j_gene: TRBJ2-3
d_gene: .

CDR3aa: CSAPKYTGTDTQYF
CDR3nt: TGCAGTGCTCCAAAGTACACAGGGACAGATACGCAGTATTTT
len: 14
abundance: many
v_gene: TRBV20-1
j_gene: TRBJ2-3
d_gene: .

CDR3aa: CSVRTSGSFEQYF
CDR3nt: TGCAGCGTTCGGACTAGCGGGAGTTTCGAGCAGTACTTC
len: 13
abundance: many
v_gene: TRBV29-1
j_gene: TRBJ2-7
d_gene: TRBD2

CDR3aa: CSARWFLAGALGEQFF
CDR3nt: TGCAGTGCTAGATGGTTTCTAGCGGGAGCATTGGGTGAGCAGTTCTTC
len: 16
abundance: .
v_gene: TRBV20-1
j_gene: TRBJ2-1
d_gene: TRBD2